This TCR beta chain was documented in a study of T cell changes during pregnancy in multiple sclerosis. Assay used: immunoSEQ multiplex PCR; TCRdb lists only in-frame clones, some missing. The table records 65,000 to 85,000 clones, approximately 90% of them present only once. The sequence was obtained from a female donor with multiple sclerosis, enrolled in a pregnancy study. Source: peripheral blood, taken in the third trimester of pregnancy.

The CDR3 is CASSLDRENTEAFF. Here the CDR3 DNA reads TGTGCCAGCAGTCTCGACAGGGAGAACACTGAAGCTTTCTTT. The genes are TRBV6-5 and TRBJ1-1; 7 nucleotides align to TRBD1. Trimming cost V 5 bases and J 1 base; bases outside gene matches: 4. The germline CDR1 and CDR2 sequences are MNHEY and SVGAGI. The CDR3 is 14 residues long.